This T cell receptor beta chain was captured by sequencing in a study of cytomegalovirus exposure and HLA in healthy donors. Study-level results: In vitro experiments confirmed that a few CMV-associated chains were specific for CMV antigens. Listed as cytomegalovirus-associated were roughly 180 TCR beta chains. Reportedly, diagnosis of cytomegalovirus status by the classifier showed high specificity and sensitivity.

It was the approximately 120-subject validation cohort, separate from the roughly 700-subject first cohort, to which the donors belonged. Assay used: immunoSEQ multiplex PCR; TCRdb lists only in-frame clones, some missing. The sample shows 200,000 or so clones, approximately 87% of them seen only once. This clone occurred a few times. Its antigen is not known. The germline CDR1 and CDR2 sequences are SNHLY and FYNNEI. The CDR3 consists of 12 residues. V lost 7 bases and J lost 0, with 6 bases in between. The J gene is TRBJ1-2, the V gene TRBV2, with D possibly TRBD1 on 5 matching bases. Specimen: PBMCs. The origin of this receptor is a woman between 18 and 29 years old in good health and CMV-seronegative. CDR3 residues: CASKGTNYGYTF. DNA of the CDR3: TGTGCCAGCAAGGGGACTAACTATGGCTACACCTTC.